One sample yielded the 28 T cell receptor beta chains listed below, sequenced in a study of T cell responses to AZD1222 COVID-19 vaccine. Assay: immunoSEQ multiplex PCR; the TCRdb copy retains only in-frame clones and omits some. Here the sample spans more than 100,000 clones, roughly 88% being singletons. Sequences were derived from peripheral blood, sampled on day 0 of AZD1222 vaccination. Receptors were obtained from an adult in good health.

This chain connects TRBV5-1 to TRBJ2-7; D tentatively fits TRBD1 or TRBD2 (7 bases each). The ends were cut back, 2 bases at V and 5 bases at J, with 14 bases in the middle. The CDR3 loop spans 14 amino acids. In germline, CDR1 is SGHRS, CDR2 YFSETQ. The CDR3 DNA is TGCGCCAGCAGCTTCAGGGGGGGTTCCGACGAGCAGTACTTC. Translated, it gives CASSFRGGSDEQYF.

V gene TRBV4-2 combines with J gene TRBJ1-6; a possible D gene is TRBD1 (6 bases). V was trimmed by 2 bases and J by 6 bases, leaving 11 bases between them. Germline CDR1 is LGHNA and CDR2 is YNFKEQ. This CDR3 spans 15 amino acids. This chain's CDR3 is CASSQTDRTNSPLHF. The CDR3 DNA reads TGTGCCAGCAGCCAAACTGACAGGACTAATTCACCCCTCCACTTT.

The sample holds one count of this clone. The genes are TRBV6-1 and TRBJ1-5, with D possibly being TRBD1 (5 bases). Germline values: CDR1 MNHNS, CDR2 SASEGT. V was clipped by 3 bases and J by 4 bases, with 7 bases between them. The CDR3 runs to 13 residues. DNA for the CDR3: TGTGCCAGCAGTGACAGGGCAAATCAGCCCCAGCATTTT. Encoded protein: CASSDRANQPQHF.

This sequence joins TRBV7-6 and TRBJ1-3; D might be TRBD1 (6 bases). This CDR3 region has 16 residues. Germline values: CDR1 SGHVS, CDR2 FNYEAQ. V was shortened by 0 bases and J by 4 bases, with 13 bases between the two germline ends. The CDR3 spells CASSLARGASGNTIYF. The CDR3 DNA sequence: TGTGCCAGCAGCTTAGCAAGGGGGGCATCAGGAAACACCATATATTTT.

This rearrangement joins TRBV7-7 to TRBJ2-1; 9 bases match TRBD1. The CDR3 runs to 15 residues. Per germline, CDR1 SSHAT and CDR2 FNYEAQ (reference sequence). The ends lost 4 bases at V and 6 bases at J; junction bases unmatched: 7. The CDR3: CASSSGTGLSNEQFF. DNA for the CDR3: TGTGCCAGCAGCTCGGGGACAGGGCTCTCCAATGAGCAGTTCTTC. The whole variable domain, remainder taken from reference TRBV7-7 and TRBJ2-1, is GAGVSQSPRYKVTKRGQDVTLRCDPISSHATLYWYQQALGQGPEFLTYFNYEAQPDKSGLPSDRFSAERPEGSISTLTIQRTEQRDSAMYRCASSSGTGLSNEQFFGPGTRLTVL.

The chain's CDR3 is CASSPLLQTEQFF. The DNA of the CDR3 is TGTGCCAGCAGCCCCCTCCTCCAGACTGAGCAGTTCTTC. The chain joins TRBV7-8 to TRBJ2-1; no clear D gene. The ends were cut back, 5 bases at V and 9 bases at J, with 14 bases in the middle. Germline-derived CDR1 and CDR2 are SGHVS and FQNEAQ. The length of the CDR3 is 13 residues.

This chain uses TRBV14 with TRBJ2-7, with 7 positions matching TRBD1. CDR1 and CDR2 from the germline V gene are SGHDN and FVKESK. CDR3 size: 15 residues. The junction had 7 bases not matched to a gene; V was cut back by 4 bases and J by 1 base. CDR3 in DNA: TGTGCCAGCAGCCCCCTTACGACAGGGTCCTACGAGCAGTACTTC. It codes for CASSPLTTGSYEQYF.

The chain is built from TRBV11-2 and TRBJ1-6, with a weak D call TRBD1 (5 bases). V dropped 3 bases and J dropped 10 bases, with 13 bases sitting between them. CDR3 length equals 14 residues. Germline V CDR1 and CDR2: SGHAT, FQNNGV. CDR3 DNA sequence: TGTGCCAGCAGCTTTCCGGGACGAGGGTCACCCCTCCACTTT. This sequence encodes CASSFPGRGSPLHF.

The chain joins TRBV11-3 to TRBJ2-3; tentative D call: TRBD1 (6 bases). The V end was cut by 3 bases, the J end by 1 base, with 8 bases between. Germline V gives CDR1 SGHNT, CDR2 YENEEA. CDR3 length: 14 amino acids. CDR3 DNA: TGTGCCAGCAGCTTGGACAGTCGCACAGATACGCAGTATTTT. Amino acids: CASSLDSRTDTQYF.

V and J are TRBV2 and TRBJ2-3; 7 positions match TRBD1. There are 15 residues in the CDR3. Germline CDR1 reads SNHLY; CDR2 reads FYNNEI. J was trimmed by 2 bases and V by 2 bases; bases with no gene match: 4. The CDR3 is CASSEPTGPTDTQYF. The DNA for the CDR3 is TGTGCCAGCAGTGAACCGACAGGGCCCACAGATACGCAGTATTTT. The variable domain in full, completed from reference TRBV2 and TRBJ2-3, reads EPEVTQTPSHQVTQMGQEVILRCVPISNHLYFYWYRQILGQKVEFLVSFYNNEISEKSEIFDDQFSVERPDGSNFTLKIRSTKLEDSAMYFCASSEPTGPTDTQYFGPGTRLTVL.

CDR3 loop: CASSFWGPSTDTQYF. The CDR3 nucleotides are TGTGCCAGCAGCTTCTGGGGGCCTAGCACAGATACGCAGTATTTT. This chain links TRBV7-2 with TRBJ2-3, with D tentatively TRBD1 (6 bases). CDR1 is SGHTA and CDR2 is FQGNSA in the germline V gene. The CDR3 spans 15 residues. The V and J ends lost 3 bases and 0 bases respectively, with 10 bases between them.

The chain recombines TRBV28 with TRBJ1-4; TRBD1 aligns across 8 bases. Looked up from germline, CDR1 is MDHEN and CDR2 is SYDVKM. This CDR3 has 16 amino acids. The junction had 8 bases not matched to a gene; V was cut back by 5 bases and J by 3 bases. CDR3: CASSPDPGQANEKLFF. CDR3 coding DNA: TGTGCCAGCAGTCCGGATCCGGGACAGGCTAATGAAAAACTGTTTTTT.

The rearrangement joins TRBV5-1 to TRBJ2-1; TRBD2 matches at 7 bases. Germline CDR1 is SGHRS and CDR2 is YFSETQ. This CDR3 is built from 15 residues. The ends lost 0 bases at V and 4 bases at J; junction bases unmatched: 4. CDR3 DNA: TGCGCCAGCAGCTTGGACCGGGGGGATTACAATGAGCAGTTCTTC. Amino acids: CASSLDRGDYNEQFF.

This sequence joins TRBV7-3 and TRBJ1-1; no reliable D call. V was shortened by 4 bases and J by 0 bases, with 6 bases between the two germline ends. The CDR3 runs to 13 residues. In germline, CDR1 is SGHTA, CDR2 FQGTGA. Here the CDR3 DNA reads TGTGCCAGCAGCTCCGGGATGAACACTGAAGCTTTCTTT. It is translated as CASSSGMNTEAFF.

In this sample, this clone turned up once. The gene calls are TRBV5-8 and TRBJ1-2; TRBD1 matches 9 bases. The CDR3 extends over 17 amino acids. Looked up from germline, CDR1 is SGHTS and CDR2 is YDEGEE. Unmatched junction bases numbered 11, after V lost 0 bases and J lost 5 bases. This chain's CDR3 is CASSLDTGTGLGYGYTF. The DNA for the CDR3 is TGTGCCAGCAGCTTGGATACGGGGACAGGGTTAGGGTATGGCTACACCTTC.

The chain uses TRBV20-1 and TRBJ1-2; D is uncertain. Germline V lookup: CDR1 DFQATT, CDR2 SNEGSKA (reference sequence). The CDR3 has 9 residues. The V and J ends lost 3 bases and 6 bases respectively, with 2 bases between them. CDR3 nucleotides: TGCAGTGCTAGCCATGGCTACACCTTC. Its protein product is CSASHGYTF.

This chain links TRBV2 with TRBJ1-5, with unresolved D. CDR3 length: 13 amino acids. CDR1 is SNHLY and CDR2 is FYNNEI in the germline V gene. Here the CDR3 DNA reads TGTGCGTCAGCCCGGGGATTGGTACAGCCCCAGCATTTT. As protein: CASARGLVQPQHF.

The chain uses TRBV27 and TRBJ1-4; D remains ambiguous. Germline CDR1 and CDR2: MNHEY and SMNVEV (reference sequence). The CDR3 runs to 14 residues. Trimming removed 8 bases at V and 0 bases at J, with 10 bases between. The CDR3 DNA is TGTGCCAGCCAAGGTGCGGCAACTAATGAAAAACTGTTTTTT. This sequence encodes CASQGAATNEKLFF.

The CDR3 region is CASGVEMNTEAFF. The CDR3 region has the DNA TGTGCCAGCGGGGTGGAGATGAACACTGAAGCTTTCTTT. The rearrangement uses TRBV2 and TRBJ1-1; D is uncertain. In germline, CDR1 is SNHLY, CDR2 FYNNEI. V shed 8 bases and J shed 0 bases, with 10 bases lying between them. CDR3 length: 13 residues.

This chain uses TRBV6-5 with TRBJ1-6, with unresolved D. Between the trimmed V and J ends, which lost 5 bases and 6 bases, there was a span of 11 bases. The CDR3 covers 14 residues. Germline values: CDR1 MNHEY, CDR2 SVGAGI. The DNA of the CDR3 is TGTGCCAGCAGTCCTGAAGGGTCTAATTCACCCCTCCACTTT. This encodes CASSPEGSNSPLHF.

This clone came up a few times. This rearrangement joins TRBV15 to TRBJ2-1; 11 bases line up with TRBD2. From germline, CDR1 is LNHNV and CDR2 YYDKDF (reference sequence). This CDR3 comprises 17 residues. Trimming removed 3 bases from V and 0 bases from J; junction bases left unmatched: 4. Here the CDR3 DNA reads TGTGCCACCAGCAGGCTAGCGGGGGGACTCTCCTACAATGAGCAGTTCTTC. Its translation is CATSRLAGGLSYNEQFF.

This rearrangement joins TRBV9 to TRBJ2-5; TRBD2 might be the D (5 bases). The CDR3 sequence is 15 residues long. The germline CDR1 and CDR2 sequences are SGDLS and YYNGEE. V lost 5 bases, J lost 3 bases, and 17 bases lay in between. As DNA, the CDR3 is TGTGCCAGCAGTCCCGAGGGAGACCAGGAAGAGACCCAGTACTTC. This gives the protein CASSPEGDQEETQYF.

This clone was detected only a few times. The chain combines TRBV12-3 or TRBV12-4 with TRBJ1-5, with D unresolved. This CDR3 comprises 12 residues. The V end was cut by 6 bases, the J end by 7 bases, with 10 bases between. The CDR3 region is CASSFSGQPQHF. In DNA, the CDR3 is TGTGCCAGCAGCTTCTCGGGGCAGCCCCAGCATTTT.

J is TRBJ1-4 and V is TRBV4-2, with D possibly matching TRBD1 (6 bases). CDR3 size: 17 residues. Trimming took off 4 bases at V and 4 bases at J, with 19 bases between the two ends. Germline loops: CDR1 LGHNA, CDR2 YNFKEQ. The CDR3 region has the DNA TGTGCCAGCAGCCGAAAGGGGAGTTCGGACAGTAATGAAAAACTGTTTTTT. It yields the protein CASSRKGSSDSNEKLFF.

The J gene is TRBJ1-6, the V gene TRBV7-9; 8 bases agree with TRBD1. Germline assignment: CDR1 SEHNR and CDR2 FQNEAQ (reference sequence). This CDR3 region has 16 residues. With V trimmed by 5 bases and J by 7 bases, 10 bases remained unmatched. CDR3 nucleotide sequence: TGTGCCAGCAGCCGTGGACAGGGTCCTGGGAATTCACCCCTCCACTTT. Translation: CASSRGQGPGNSPLHF.

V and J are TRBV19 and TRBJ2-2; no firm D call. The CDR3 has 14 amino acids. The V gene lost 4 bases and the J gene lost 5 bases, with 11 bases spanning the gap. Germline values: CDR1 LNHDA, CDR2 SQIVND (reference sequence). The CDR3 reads CASSRQGKTGELFF. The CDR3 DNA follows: TGTGCCAGTAGTAGGCAAGGGAAGACCGGGGAGCTGTTTTTT.

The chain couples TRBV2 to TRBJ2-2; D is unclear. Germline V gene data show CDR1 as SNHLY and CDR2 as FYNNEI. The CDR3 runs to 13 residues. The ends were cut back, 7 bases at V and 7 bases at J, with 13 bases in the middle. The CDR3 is CASNYIINGELFF. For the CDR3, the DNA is TGTGCCAGCAATTATATTATCAACGGGGAGCTGTTTTTT.

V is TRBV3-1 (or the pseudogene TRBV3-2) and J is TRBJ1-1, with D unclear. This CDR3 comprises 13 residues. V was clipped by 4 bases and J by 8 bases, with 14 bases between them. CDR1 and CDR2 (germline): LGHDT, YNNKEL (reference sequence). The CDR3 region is CASSPFFMGEAFF. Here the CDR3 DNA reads TGTGCCAGCAGCCCCTTTTTTATGGGAGAAGCTTTCTTT.